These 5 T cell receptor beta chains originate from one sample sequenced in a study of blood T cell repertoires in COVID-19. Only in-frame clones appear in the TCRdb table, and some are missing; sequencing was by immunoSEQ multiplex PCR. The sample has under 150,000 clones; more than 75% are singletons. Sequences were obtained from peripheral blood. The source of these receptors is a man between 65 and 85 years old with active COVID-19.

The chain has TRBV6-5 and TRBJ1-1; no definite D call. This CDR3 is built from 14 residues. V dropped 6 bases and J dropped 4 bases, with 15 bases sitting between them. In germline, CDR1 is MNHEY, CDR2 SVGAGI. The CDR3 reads CASSLAVGATEAFF. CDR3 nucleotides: TGTGCCAGCAGCCTAGCGGTGGGTGCCACTGAAGCTTTCTTT.

CDR3 coding DNA: TGTGCCACCAGCAAACCGGGACCGCGGGGCACCGGGGAGCTGTTTTTT. It specifies CATSKPGPRGTGELFF. This sequence joins TRBV24-1 and TRBJ2-2, with D possibly being TRBD2 (6 bases). The CDR3 loop spans 16 amino acids. CDR1 is KGHDR, CDR2 SFDVKD, per germline. Trimming left V 7 bases short and J 4 bases short, with 18 bases between.

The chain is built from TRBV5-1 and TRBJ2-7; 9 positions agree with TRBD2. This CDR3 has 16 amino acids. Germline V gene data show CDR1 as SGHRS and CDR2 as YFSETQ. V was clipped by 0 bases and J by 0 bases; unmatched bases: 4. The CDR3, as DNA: TGCGCCAGCAGCTTGGCCTGGACTAGCGTCTCCTACGAGCAGTACTTC. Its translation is CASSLAWTSVSYEQYF.

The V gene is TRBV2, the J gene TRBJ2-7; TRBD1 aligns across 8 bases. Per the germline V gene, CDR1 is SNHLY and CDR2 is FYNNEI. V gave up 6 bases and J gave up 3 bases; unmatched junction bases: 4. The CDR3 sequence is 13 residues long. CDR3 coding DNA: TGTGCCAGCAGCCAGGGGGCCCTCTACGAGCAGTACTTC. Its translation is CASSQGALYEQYF.

DNA for the CDR3: TGTGCCAGCAGCTTAAATTCGGGAGGGAGAATCGGGGAGCTGTTTTTT. Its protein product is CASSLNSGGRIGELFF. The chain couples TRBV7-9 to TRBJ2-2; 8 positions agree with TRBD2. With 2 bases clipped from V and 7 bases from J, the junction kept 9 bases outside the gene matches. The CDR3 has 16 residues. The germline V gene has CDR1 SEHNR and CDR2 FQNEAQ (reference sequence). The full variable domain, rest sourced from reference TRBV7-9 and TRBJ2-2, is DTGVSQNPRHKITKRGQNVTFRCDPISEHNRLYWYRQTLGQGPEFLTYFQNEAQLEKSRLLSDRFSAERPKGSFSTLEIQRTEQGDSAMYLCASSLNSGGRIGELFFGEGSRLTVL.